The 2 T cell receptor beta chains below come from one sample, sequenced in a study of cytomegalovirus exposure and HLA in healthy donors. Researchers ran the PCR with 60 Vbeta and 13 Jbeta primers. Sequencing used immunoSEQ multiplex PCR; TCRdb keeps in-frame clones, though not all of them. The sample lists some 80,000 clones, around 80% occurring once. Sequenced sample: PBMCs. The origin of the receptors is a human donor in good health.

This clone came up once. The CDR3 DNA sequence: TGCGCCAGCAGTCACAGGGAGAGCTCCTACGAGCAGTACTTC. It translates to CASSHRESSYEQYF. J is TRBJ2-7 and V is TRBV4-3, with a possible D match to TRBD1 (6 bases). Germline V CDR1 and CDR2: LGHNA, YSLEER. CDR3 size: 14 residues. V was pared by 6 bases and J by 0 bases, with 12 bases between.

The chain carries TRBV5-1 and TRBJ2-1, with 13 bases identical to TRBD2. This CDR3 is 17 amino acids long. CDR1 and CDR2 (germline): SGHRS, YFSETQ. The V gene end was trimmed by 4 bases and the J gene end by 2 bases; junction bases not matched to a gene: 6. The CDR3 loop reads CASSPGLAGLAYNEQFF. The CDR3 DNA follows: TGCGCCAGCAGCCCGGGACTAGCGGGGTTGGCCTACAATGAGCAGTTCTTC.